One sample yielded the 9 T cell receptor beta chains listed below, sequenced in a study of type 1 regulatory T cells. TCRdb re-called the reads with MiXCR, one entry per CDR3 protein. The sample lists about 62,000 distinct CDR3 sequences; approximately 67% were seen once. Their specific antigens are unknown. Sample: cultured non-Tr1 T cells, either the whole culture or a sorted T cell fraction (not recorded which). The receptors originated from a human donor in good health.

The gene calls are TRBV29-1 and TRBJ2-7; D is uncertain. Deletions cut 4 bases from V and 6 bases from J, with 10 bases between. There are 11 residues in the CDR3. CDR1 and CDR2 from the germline V gene are SQVTM and ANQGSEA. CDR3 sequence: CSVVWLGEQYF. The CDR3 nucleotides are TGCAGCGTTGTCTGGCTTGGCGAGCAGTACTTC.

This clonotype was observed a handful of times. CDR3 in amino acids: CASSSGTGIETQYF. The CDR3 DNA follows: TGTGCCAGCAGCTCCGGGACAGGAATAGAGACCCAGTACTTC. The chain is built from TRBV7-9 and TRBJ2-5, with 8 bases lining up with TRBD1. The junction had 5 bases not matched to a gene; V was cut back by 4 bases and J by 4 bases. The CDR3 extends over 14 amino acids. Germline CDR1 SEHNR, CDR2 FQNEAQ (reference sequence).

This clonotype showed up just a few times. The chain couples TRBV9 to TRBJ1-1; possible D gene TRBD1, 5 bases. V was pared by 1 base and J by 3 bases, with 10 bases between. In germline, CDR1 is SGDLS, CDR2 YYNGEE. The CDR3 runs 14 residues. The CDR3 spells CASSVQTGDTEAFF. The CDR3 DNA reads TGTGCCAGCAGCGTACAAACGGGGGACACTGAAGCTTTCTTT. The full variable domain, its missing parts supplied by reference TRBV9 and TRBJ1-1, is DSGVTQTPKHLITATGQRVTLRCSPRSGDLSVYWYQQSLDQGLQFLIQYYNGEERAKGNILERFSAQQFPDLHSELNLSSLELGDSALYFCASSVQTGDTEAFFGQGTRLTVV.

DNA of the CDR3: TGTGCCAGCAGTGCCACTAGCGGGGGCGGGACCCAGTACTTC. This gives the protein CASSATSGGGTQYF. The chain is built from TRBV6-1 and TRBJ2-5; 11 bases agree with TRBD2. The CDR3 is 14 amino acids. Trimming cost V 4 bases and J 7 bases; bases outside gene matches: 5. Germline V gene sequence: CDR1 MNHNS, CDR2 SASEGT.

V usage is TRBV27 and J usage is TRBJ2-5; a possible D gene is TRBD1 (5 bases). This CDR3 has 15 residues. CDR1 is MNHEY, CDR2 SMNVEV, per germline (reference sequence). Trimming removed 4 bases at V and 5 bases at J, with 17 bases between. The CDR3 loop is CASSSWTQGSETQYF. The DNA of the CDR3 is TGTGCCAGCAGTTCTTGGACCCAGGGTTCGGAGACCCAGTACTTC.

This clonotype came up a few times. V and J are TRBV6-5 and TRBJ2-7, with D perhaps TRBD2 (6 bases). The CDR3 is made up of 13 amino acids. Trimming took 8 bases from V and 6 from J, leaving 17 bases between them. The germline V gene encodes CDR1 MNHEY and CDR2 SVGAGI. The CDR3 coding sequence is TGTGCCAGCGGCGCGGGAACCCCTCGCGAGCAGTACTTC. The encoded protein is CASGAGTPREQYF.

The chain links TRBV10-3 to TRBJ1-1; 8 nucleotides align to TRBD1. This CDR3 is 14 amino acids long. V was pared by 7 bases and J by 4 bases, with 8 bases of the junction left unmatched. CDR1 is ENHRY and CDR2 is SYGVKD in the germline V gene. CDR3 loop: CAINDRGGGTEAFF. The CDR3 coding sequence is TGTGCCATCAACGACAGGGGCGGGGGCACTGAAGCTTTCTTT.

This clonotype was found a few times. V gene TRBV28 combines with J gene TRBJ2-2, with TRBD2 matching 10 bases. This CDR3 is 20 amino acids long. V shed 3 bases, J shed 2 bases, and the junction held 15 bases outside the gene matches. CDR1 and CDR2 from the germline V gene are MDHEN and SYDVKM. For the CDR3, the DNA is TGTGCCAGCAGTTTGCTCTCGGTTGGACTAGCGGACCTTAACACCGGGGAGCTGTTTTTT. It specifies CASSLLSVGLADLNTGELFF. Full variable domain (rest looked up from reference TRBV28 and TRBJ2-2): DVKVTQSSRYLVKRTGEKVFLECVQDMDHENMFWYRQDPGLGLRLIYFSYDVKMKEKGDIPEGYSVSREKKERFSLILESASTNQTSMYLCASSLLSVGLADLNTGELFFGEGSRLTVL.

V gene TRBV5-1 combines with J gene TRBJ2-1; 8 bases align to TRBD2. This CDR3 comprises 14 residues. After removal of 4 bases from V and 10 bases from J, the junction contained 10 bases not matched to a gene. Germline V gene sequence: CDR1 SGHRS, CDR2 YFSETQ. The CDR3 region is CASSISGSPLEQFF. The DNA of the CDR3 is TGCGCCAGCAGCATCAGCGGGAGTCCCCTCGAGCAGTTCTTC. Based on the CDR3 plus reference TRBV5-1 and TRBJ2-1, the full variable domain is KAGVTQTPRYLIKTRGQQVTLSCSPISGHRSVSWYQQTPGQGLQFLFEYFSETQRNKGNFPGRFSGRQFSNSRSEMNVSTLELGDSALYLCASSISGSPLEQFFGPGTRLTVL.